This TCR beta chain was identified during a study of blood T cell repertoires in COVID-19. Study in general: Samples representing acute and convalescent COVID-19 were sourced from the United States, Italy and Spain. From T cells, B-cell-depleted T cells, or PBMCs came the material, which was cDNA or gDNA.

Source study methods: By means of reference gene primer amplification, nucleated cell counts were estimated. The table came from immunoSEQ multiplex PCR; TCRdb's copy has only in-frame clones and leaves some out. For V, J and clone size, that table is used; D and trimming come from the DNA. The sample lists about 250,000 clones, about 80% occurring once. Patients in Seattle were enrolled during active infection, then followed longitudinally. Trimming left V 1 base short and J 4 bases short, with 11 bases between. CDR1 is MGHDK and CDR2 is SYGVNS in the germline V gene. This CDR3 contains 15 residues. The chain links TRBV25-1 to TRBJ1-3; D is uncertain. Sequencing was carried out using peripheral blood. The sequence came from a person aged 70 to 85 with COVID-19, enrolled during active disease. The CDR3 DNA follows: TGTGCCAGCAGTGAATCGAAGGGAGGCGGAAACACCATATATTTT. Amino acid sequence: CASSESKGGGNTIYF.